This T cell receptor beta chain comes out of a study of blood T cell repertoires in COVID-19. The overall study: T cells, B-cell-depleted T cells, or PBMCs supplied cDNA or gDNA.

The CDR3 runs 16 residues. The V gene's germline CDR1 is SGHTA and CDR2 FQGNSA. The trim removed 6 bases at V and 3 bases at J, leaving 12 bases unmatched. Generated by immunoSEQ multiplex PCR, the TCRdb table keeps only in-frame clones and is missing some. Of roughly 240,000 clones detected, about 80% appear once; the ten largest clones hold about 2%. The sequence came from a woman older than 75 with acute or convalescent COVID-19. The sample taken for sequencing was peripheral blood. This chain connects TRBV7-2 to TRBJ1-1; 8 bases line up with TRBD1. The CDR3 sequence: CASSTARGLRDTEAFF. The CDR3 DNA is TGTGCCAGCAGTACCGCCAGGGGGCTTCGGGACACTGAAGCTTTCTTT.